These 9 T cell receptor beta chains were sequenced from one sample in a study of T-cell reconstitution after alpha-beta-depleted transplantation in children. Molecular barcoding with unique molecular identifiers was used for the TCRbeta library. TCRdb re-analysed the PCR reads in MiXCR, keeping a single row per CDR3 protein. The sample records under 7,000 distinct CDR3 sequences, roughly 14% being singletons. The sequencing used PBMCs, collected before TCRalphabeta/CD19-depleted stem cell transplant. The receptors stem from a boy younger than 18 with acute lymphoblastic leukemia, due to receive a stem cell transplant.

This clonotype is categorized as medium-sized. The V gene is TRBV9, the J gene TRBJ2-2; no clear D. V lost 0 bases and J 6 bases, leaving 12 bases between the germline ends. CDR1 and CDR2 from the germline V gene are SGDLS and YYNGEE. The CDR3 has 15 residues. The CDR3 reads CASSVGTNKAGELFF. For the CDR3, the DNA is TGTGCCAGCAGCGTAGGCACTAATAAAGCCGGGGAGCTGTTTTTT.

This clonotype was counted many times. This chain links TRBV4-2 with TRBJ2-5; 7 nucleotides line up with TRBD1. Trimming took 5 bases from V and 5 from J; bases not matched to a gene: 8. Germline values: CDR1 LGHNA, CDR2 YNFKEQ. This CDR3 has 14 amino acids. CDR3 sequence: CASSTRTGRETQYF. In DNA form, the CDR3 reads TGTGCCAGCAGCACCCGGACAGGCCGGGAGACCCAGTACTTC.

This clonotype was observed many times. The J gene is TRBJ2-7, the V gene TRBV7-2; D is uncertain. Trimming removed 0 bases at V and 2 bases at J, with 11 bases between. The CDR3 has 15 amino acids. Germline CDR1 is SGHTA and CDR2 is FQGNSA. The CDR3 region is CASSLAGVPTYEQYF. The CDR3 region has the DNA TGTGCCAGCAGCTTAGCCGGAGTTCCGACCTACGAGCAGTACTTC.

This chain links TRBV12-3 or TRBV12-4 with TRBJ1-1; perhaps TRBD1 as D (5 bases). The ends were cut back, 6 bases at V and 8 bases at J, with 19 bases in the middle. This CDR3 is built from 14 residues. CDR3 sequence (DNA): TGTGCCAGCAGCCTAGGGGTACCGACCACCGAAGCTTTCTTT. It codes for CASSLGVPTTEAFF.

This clonotype rates as medium-sized. The J gene is TRBJ2-1, the V gene TRBV6-2 or TRBV6-3; 10 nucleotides align to TRBD2. CDR3 length equals 17 residues. The germline V gene encodes CDR1 MNHEY and CDR2 SVGEGT. After removal of 0 bases from V and 3 bases from J, the junction contained 5 bases not matched to a gene. The CDR3 protein is CASSYSSTSGIYNEQFF. Written as DNA, the CDR3 is TGTGCCAGCAGTTACTCTTCCACTAGCGGGATCTACAATGAGCAGTTCTTC.

This clonotype is labeled as medium-sized. The V call is TRBV28, the J call TRBJ2-3; D is uncertain. V was clipped by 8 bases and J by 6 bases, with 12 bases between them. Germline V gene lookup returns CDR1 MDHEN and CDR2 SYDVKM. CDR3 length equals 12 residues. This CDR3 is CASALGYDTQYF. CDR3 coding DNA: TGTGCCAGCGCCCTGGGGTACGATACGCAGTATTTT.

In this sample, this clonotype is medium-sized (0.01 to 0.1%). The DNA for the CDR3 is TGCAGTGCTAGACTCGGGACAGGGGGCAAGTTTGGCGACGAGCAGTACTTC. Translating gives CSARLGTGGKFGDEQYF. V usage is TRBV20-1 and J usage is TRBJ2-7, with TRBD1 matching over 12 bases. Germline V CDR1 and CDR2: DFQATT, SNEGSKA (reference sequence). J lost 5 bases, V lost 2 bases, and 13 bases had no gene match. This CDR3 has 17 residues.

The chain links TRBV2 to TRBJ2-7; 7 bases align to TRBD2. The CDR3 extends over 14 amino acids. J was trimmed by 7 bases and V by 6 bases; bases with no gene match: 12. Per the germline V gene, CDR1 is SNHLY and CDR2 is FYNNEI. CDR3 sequence (DNA): TGTGCCAGCAGGGGGAGGGACGGGCTGATGGAGCAGTACTTC. Translating it yields CASRGRDGLMEQYF.

This clonotype counts as medium-sized. This chain joins TRBV5-6 and TRBJ1-5; D gene uncertain. V was pared by 5 bases and J by 0 bases, with 9 bases between. The CDR3 contains 14 residues. CDR1 and CDR2 from the germline V gene are SGHDT and YYEEEE. The CDR3 DNA reads TGTGCCAGCAGGTCCTCGGGTAGCAATCAGCCCCAGCATTTT. Amino acids: CASRSSGSNQPQHF.